Here is one T cell receptor (beta chain) with its context. Its target is unknown. A single record per CDR3 protein comes from TCRdb applying MiXCR to the reads. The sample includes about 700,000 distinct CDR3 sequences, approximately 33% of them seen just once. These data are taken from a study of T cell repertoires in cytomegalovirus infection. Study-level points and caveats: The ex vivo response was dominated by HLA-C-restricted CMV-specific TCR beta clonotypes.

Germline assignment: CDR1 ENHRY and CDR2 SYGVKD. V was trimmed by 3 bases and J by 6 bases, leaving 14 bases between them. There are 14 residues in the CDR3. This chain uses TRBV10-3 with TRBJ1-2, with D perhaps matching TRBD1 (6 bases). The sample in question was cultured PBMCs, obtained from culture after CMV antigen stimulation. This clonotype originated in a human donor in good health (CMV status not recorded). Some clones in this sample may be carry-over from other donors' samples. CDR3 region: CAISEGRAGDGYTF. The CDR3 coding sequence is TGTGCCATCAGTGAAGGGAGAGCAGGGGATGGCTACACCTTC.